This is a list of T cell receptor beta chains from one sample in a study of blood T cell repertoires in COVID-19. Assay used: immunoSEQ multiplex PCR; TCRdb lists only in-frame clones, some missing. Of tens of thousands of clones listed, under 80% are singletons. Input material: peripheral blood. The source is a man in his sixties or seventies with COVID-19, enrolled during active disease. Both conserved end residues are part of each CDR3. A D gene is named only where the DNA matches it firmly. Clone size is not always given. Where it is, it says once, few, many or a class for expanded clones.

clone size: once
D gene: TRBD2
CDR3 length: 14
J gene: TRBJ2-7
V gene: TRBV6-5
CDR3 protein: CASSRTSGAYEQYF
CDR3 DNA: TGTGCCAGCAGCCGGACTAGCGGAGCCTACGAGCAGTACTTC

clone size: -
D gene: -
CDR3 length: 16
J gene: TRBJ1-1
V gene: TRBV1
CDR3 protein: CTSSRFRFRMNTEAFF
CDR3 DNA: TGCACCAGCAGCCGCTTCCGGTTCCGAATGAACACTGAAGCTTTCTTT

clone size: few
D gene: -
CDR3 length: 13
J gene: TRBJ2-5
V gene: TRBV30
CDR3 protein: CAWSRQLQETQYF
CDR3 DNA: TGTGCCTGGAGTCGACAGCTCCAAGAGACCCAGTACTTC

clone size: -
D gene: TRBD2
CDR3 length: 13
J gene: TRBJ2-7
V gene: TRBV6-5
CDR3 protein: CASTLTSGYEQYF
CDR3 DNA: TGTGCCAGCACCTTGACTAGCGGCTACGAGCAGTACTTC

clone size: -
D gene: -
CDR3 length: 16
J gene: TRBJ2-4
V gene: TRBV28
CDR3 protein: CASSFRHGQSKNIQYF
CDR3 DNA: TGTGCCAGCAGTTTCCGCCATGGACAGTCCAAAAACATTCAGTACTTC

clone size: -
D gene: -
CDR3 length: 15
J gene: TRBJ1-5
V gene: TRBV28
CDR3 protein: CASSITGFRNQPQHF
CDR3 DNA: TGTGCCAGCAGTATTACAGGATTTCGCAATCAGCCCCAGCATTTT

clone size: few
D gene: -
CDR3 length: 16
J gene: TRBJ1-1
V gene: TRBV19
CDR3 protein: CASSTPRGGINTEAFF
CDR3 DNA: TGTGCCAGTAGTACTCCCAGGGGCGGAATCAACACTGAAGCTTTCTTT

clone size: -
D gene: -
CDR3 length: 15
J gene: TRBJ2-5
V gene: TRBV7-9
CDR3 protein: CASSLTAKPGETQYF
CDR3 DNA: TGTGCCAGCAGCTTAACAGCAAAGCCTGGAGAGACCCAGTACTTC

clone size: -
D gene: -
CDR3 length: 15
J gene: TRBJ1-1
V gene: TRBV5-1
CDR3 protein: CASSLMGGRVAEAFF
CDR3 DNA: TGCGCCAGCAGCTTGATGGGGGGGCGAGTCGCTGAAGCTTTCTTT

clone size: few
D gene: TRBD1
CDR3 length: 16
J gene: TRBJ2-7
V gene: TRBV11-1
CDR3 protein: CASSPQAGTVAHEQYF
CDR3 DNA: TGTGCCAGCAGCCCCCAAGCTGGGACAGTCGCCCACGAGCAGTACTTC

clone size: -
D gene: -
CDR3 length: 15
J gene: TRBJ1-2
V gene: TRBV19
CDR3 protein: CASSSRQQGNYGYTF
CDR3 DNA: TGTGCCAGTAGTTCGAGGCAGCAGGGTAACTATGGCTACACCTTC

clone size: -
D gene: TRBD1
CDR3 length: 17
J gene: TRBJ2-7
V gene: TRBV7-2
CDR3 protein: CASSLGPPGTGAYEQYF
CDR3 DNA: TGTGCCAGCAGCTTAGGGCCCCCCGGGACAGGTGCCTACGAGCAGTACTTC

clone size: -
D gene: -
CDR3 length: 16
J gene: TRBJ1-2
V gene: TRBV4-3
CDR3 protein: CASSQAPGELNYGYTF
CDR3 DNA: TGCGCCAGCAGCCAAGCCCCGGGGGAACTTAACTATGGCTACACCTTC

clone size: -
D gene: -
CDR3 length: 13
J gene: TRBJ2-5
V gene: TRBV6-5
CDR3 protein: CASSPPGVETQYF
CDR3 DNA: TGTGCCAGCAGTCCCCCGGGAGTCGAGACCCAGTACTTC

clone size: -
D gene: -
CDR3 length: 12
J gene: TRBJ1-6
V gene: TRBV30
CDR3 protein: CAWSVQMATLHF
CDR3 DNA: TGTGCCTGGAGTGTACAGATGGCCACCCTCCACTTT

clone size: -
D gene: -
CDR3 length: 15
J gene: TRBJ2-7
V gene: TRBV14
CDR3 protein: CASSPGTYLIYEQYF
CDR3 DNA: TGTGCCAGCAGCCCCGGGACTTACTTAATCTACGAGCAGTACTTC

clone size: -
D gene: TRBD2
CDR3 length: 16
J gene: TRBJ2-7
V gene: TRBV6-5
CDR3 protein: CASSYEGTSGRGEQYF
CDR3 DNA: TGTGCCAGCAGTTACGAGGGGACTAGCGGGAGGGGAGAGCAGTACTTC

clone size: once
D gene: -
CDR3 length: 15
J gene: TRBJ2-1
V gene: TRBV5-1
CDR3 protein: CASGSGQTSYNEQFF
CDR3 DNA: TGCGCCAGCGGGAGCGGGCAGACGAGCTACAATGAGCAGTTCTTC

clone size: few
D gene: TRBD1
CDR3 length: 17
J gene: TRBJ1-5
V gene: TRBV4-1
CDR3 protein: CASSLEQGVYSNQPQHF
CDR3 DNA: TGCGCCAGCAGCCTAGAACAGGGGGTGTATAGCAATCAGCCCCAGCATTTT

clone size: -
D gene: TRBD1
CDR3 length: 16
J gene: TRBJ2-7
V gene: TRBV4-3
CDR3 protein: CASSQGTGPVSYEQYF
CDR3 DNA: TGCGCCAGCAGCCAGGGGACAGGTCCGGTGTCCTACGAGCAGTACTTC

clone size: many
D gene: TRBD2
CDR3 length: 14
J gene: TRBJ2-7
V gene: TRBV7-2
CDR3 protein: CASSSTSGPYEQYF
CDR3 DNA: TGTGCCAGCAGCTCCACTAGCGGACCCTACGAGCAGTACTTC

clone size: -
D gene: -
CDR3 length: 16
J gene: TRBJ2-4
V gene: TRBV15
CDR3 protein: CATSREQLLAKNIQYF
CDR3 DNA: TGTGCCACCAGCAGGGAACAGTTACTAGCCAAAAACATTCAGTACTTC

clone size: -
D gene: TRBD2
CDR3 length: 17
J gene: TRBJ2-5
V gene: TRBV10-3
CDR3 protein: CAISDFSTSGRAKTQYF
CDR3 DNA: TGTGCCATCAGTGACTTCTCGACTAGCGGGAGGGCAAAGACCCAGTACTTC

clone size: -
D gene: -
CDR3 length: 12
J gene: TRBJ2-1
V gene: TRBV5-6
CDR3 protein: CASSRSPGEQFF
CDR3 DNA: TGTGCCAGCAGTCGGAGTCCCGGTGAGCAGTTCTTC

clone size: once
D gene: TRBD1
CDR3 length: 16
J gene: TRBJ1-2
V gene: TRBV5-1
CDR3 protein: CASSSGSAGQGGGYTF
CDR3 DNA: TGCGCCAGCAGCTCAGGATCGGCGGGACAGGGTGGTGGCTACACCTTC

clone size: -
D gene: -
CDR3 length: 13
J gene: TRBJ1-2
V gene: TRBV2
CDR3 protein: CATKGQGGYGYTF
CDR3 DNA: TGTGCCACCAAGGGACAAGGAGGCTATGGCTACACCTTC

clone size: once
D gene: TRBD2
CDR3 length: 14
J gene: TRBJ2-5
V gene: TRBV10-3
CDR3 protein: CAIKGGGVRETQYF
CDR3 DNA: TGTGCCATCAAGGGCGGGGGAGTTCGAGAGACCCAGTACTTC

clone size: -
D gene: -
CDR3 length: 14
J gene: TRBJ2-3
V gene: TRBV27
CDR3 protein: CASSSAVRTDTQYF
CDR3 DNA: TGTGCCAGCAGTTCAGCGGTCCGCACAGATACGCAGTATTTT

clone size: -
D gene: TRBD1
CDR3 length: 14
J gene: TRBJ2-7
V gene: TRBV9
CDR3 protein: CASSLGQGSYEQYF
CDR3 DNA: TGTGCCAGCAGCCTCGGACAGGGTTCCTACGAGCAGTACTTC

clone size: once
D gene: TRBD2
CDR3 length: 17
J gene: TRBJ2-7
V gene: TRBV11-2
CDR3 protein: CASSLVITSGTSHEQYF
CDR3 DNA: TGTGCCAGCAGCTTAGTCATTACTAGCGGGACCAGCCACGAGCAGTACTTC

clone size: -
D gene: -
CDR3 length: 14
J gene: TRBJ2-6
V gene: TRBV24-1
CDR3 protein: CASSGPTGANVLTF
CDR3 DNA: TGTGCCTCCTCAGGCCCCACCGGGGCCAACGTCCTGACTTTC

clone size: -
D gene: TRBD1
CDR3 length: 14
J gene: TRBJ2-7
V gene: TRBV5-1
CDR3 protein: CASSLRSGGEEQYF
CDR3 DNA: TGCGCCAGCAGCTTGCGGTCAGGGGGTGAGGAGCAGTACTTC

clone size: -
D gene: -
CDR3 length: 15
J gene: TRBJ2-1
V gene: TRBV6-5
CDR3 protein: CASSPTGSSYNEQFF
CDR3 DNA: TGTGCCAGCAGTCCTACAGGGAGCTCCTACAATGAGCAGTTCTTC

clone size: -
D gene: TRBD2
CDR3 length: 15
J gene: TRBJ2-7
V gene: TRBV7-6
CDR3 protein: CASSLGGGRSYEQYF
CDR3 DNA: TGTGCCAGCAGCTTAGGGGGGGGACGGTCCTACGAGCAGTACTTC

clone size: -
D gene: TRBD1
CDR3 length: 13
J gene: TRBJ2-5
V gene: TRBV6-5
CDR3 protein: CASKGTAEGTQYF
CDR3 DNA: TGTGCCAGTAAGGGGACAGCGGAAGGGACCCAGTACTTC